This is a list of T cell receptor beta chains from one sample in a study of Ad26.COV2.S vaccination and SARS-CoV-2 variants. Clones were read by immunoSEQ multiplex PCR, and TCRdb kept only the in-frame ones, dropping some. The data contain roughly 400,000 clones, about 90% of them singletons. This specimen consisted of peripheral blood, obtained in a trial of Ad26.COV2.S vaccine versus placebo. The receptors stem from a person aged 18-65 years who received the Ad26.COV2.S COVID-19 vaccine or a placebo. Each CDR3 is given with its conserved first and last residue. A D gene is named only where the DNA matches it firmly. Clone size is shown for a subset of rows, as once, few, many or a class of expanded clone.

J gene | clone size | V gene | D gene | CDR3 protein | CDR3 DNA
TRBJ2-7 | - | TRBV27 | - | CASSFEASGLEEQYF | TGTGCCAGCAGTTTTGAGGCCAGCGGTCTTGAGGAGCAGTACTTC
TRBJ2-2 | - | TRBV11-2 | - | CASSLPLNTGELFF | TGTGCCAGCAGCTTACCCTTGAACACCGGGGAGCTGTTTTTT
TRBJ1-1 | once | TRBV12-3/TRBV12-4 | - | CASSLKGGTEAFF | TGTGCCAGCAGTTTAAAGGGGGGGACTGAAGCTTTCTTT
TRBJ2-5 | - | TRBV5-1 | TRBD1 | CASSLWGTGEETQYF | TGCGCCAGCAGCTTGTGGGGGACAGGGGAAGAGACCCAGTACTTC
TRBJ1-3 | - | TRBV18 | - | CASSPRGREATSAGNTIYF | TGTGCCAGCTCACCACGCGGCAGGGAAGCGACGTCGGCTGGAAACACCATATATTTT
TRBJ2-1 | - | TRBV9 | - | CASSVEGRGPSYNEQFF | TGTGCCAGCAGCGTAGAAGGGCGTGGGCCTTCCTACAATGAGCAGTTCTTC
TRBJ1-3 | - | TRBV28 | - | CASSFPGRNTIYF | TGTGCCAGCAGTTTCCCAGGCCGCAACACCATATATTTT
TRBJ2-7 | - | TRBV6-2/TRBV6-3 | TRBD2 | CASSGLADEYYEQYF | TGTGCCAGCAGCGGACTAGCGGACGAATACTACGAGCAGTACTTC
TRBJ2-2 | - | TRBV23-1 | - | CASSPPRQDTGELFF | TGCGCCAGCAGTCCTCCACGACAGGACACCGGGGAGCTGTTTTTT
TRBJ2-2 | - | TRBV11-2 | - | CASSWSWGNTGELFF | TGTGCCAGCAGCTGGTCATGGGGGAACACCGGGGAGCTGTTTTTT
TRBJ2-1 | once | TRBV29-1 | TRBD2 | CSGGTSDGNEQFF | TGCAGTGGTGGGACTAGCGATGGCAATGAGCAGTTCTTC
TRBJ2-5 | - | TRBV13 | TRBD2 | CASSWTSGYQETQYF | TGTGCCAGCAGCTGGACTAGCGGGTACCAAGAGACCCAGTACTTC
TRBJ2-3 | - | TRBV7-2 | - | CASSSTPAGTDTQYF | TGTGCCAGCAGCTCGACCCCTGCAGGGACAGATACGCAGTATTTT
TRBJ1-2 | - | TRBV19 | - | CASSIVPGDYGYTF | TGTGCCAGTAGTATAGTTCCAGGCGACTATGGCTACACCTTC
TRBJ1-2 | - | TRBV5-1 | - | CASSLDMGDYGYTF | TGCGCCAGCAGCTTGGACATGGGGGACTATGGCTACACCTTC
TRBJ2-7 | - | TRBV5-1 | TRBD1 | CASSSATGSYEQYF | TGCGCCAGCAGCTCTGCGACAGGGTCCTACGAGCAGTACTTC
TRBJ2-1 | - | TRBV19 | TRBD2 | CASSIADGRAEDEQFF | TGTGCCAGTAGTATAGCCGACGGGAGGGCCGAGGATGAGCAGTTCTTC
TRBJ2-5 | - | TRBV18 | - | CASSIGAETQYF | TGTGCCAGCTCTATAGGGGCAGAGACCCAGTACTTC
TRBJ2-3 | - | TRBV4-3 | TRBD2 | CTSSQGTSGADTQYF | TGCACCAGCAGCCAAGGGACTAGCGGAGCAGATACGCAGTATTTT
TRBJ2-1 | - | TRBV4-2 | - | CASSQDRLAANNEQFF | TGTGCCAGCAGCCAAGATCGGTTAGCGGCTAACAATGAGCAGTTCTTC